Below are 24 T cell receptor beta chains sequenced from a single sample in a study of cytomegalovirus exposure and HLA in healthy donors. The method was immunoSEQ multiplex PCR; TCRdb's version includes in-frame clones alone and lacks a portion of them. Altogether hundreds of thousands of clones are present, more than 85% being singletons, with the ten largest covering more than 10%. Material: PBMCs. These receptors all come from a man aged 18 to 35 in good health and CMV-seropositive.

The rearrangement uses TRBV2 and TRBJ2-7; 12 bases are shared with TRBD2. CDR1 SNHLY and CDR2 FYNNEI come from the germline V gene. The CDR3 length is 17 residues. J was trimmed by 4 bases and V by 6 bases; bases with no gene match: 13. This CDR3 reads CASSESTSGGTGYEQYF. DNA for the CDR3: TGTGCCAGCAGCGAAAGCACTAGCGGGGGGACCGGTTACGAGCAGTACTTC.

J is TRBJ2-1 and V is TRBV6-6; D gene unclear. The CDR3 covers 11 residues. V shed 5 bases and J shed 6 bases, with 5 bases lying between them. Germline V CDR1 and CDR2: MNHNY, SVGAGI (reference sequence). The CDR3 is CASSGANEQFF. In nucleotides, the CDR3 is TGTGCCAGCAGTGGAGCCAATGAGCAGTTCTTC.

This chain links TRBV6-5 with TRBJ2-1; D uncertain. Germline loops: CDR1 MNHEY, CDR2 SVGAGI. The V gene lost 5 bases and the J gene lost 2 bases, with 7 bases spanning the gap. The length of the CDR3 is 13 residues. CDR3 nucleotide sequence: TGTGCCAGCAGTCATTACGCCTACAATGAGCAGTTCTTC. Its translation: CASSHYAYNEQFF.

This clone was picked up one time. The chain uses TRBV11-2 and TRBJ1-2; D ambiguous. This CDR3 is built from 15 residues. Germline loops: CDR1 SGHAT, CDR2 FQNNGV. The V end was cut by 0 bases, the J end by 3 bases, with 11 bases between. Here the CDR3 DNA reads TGTGCCAGCAGCTTAGAACCGTGGACCTACTATGGCTACACCTTC. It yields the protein CASSLEPWTYYGYTF.

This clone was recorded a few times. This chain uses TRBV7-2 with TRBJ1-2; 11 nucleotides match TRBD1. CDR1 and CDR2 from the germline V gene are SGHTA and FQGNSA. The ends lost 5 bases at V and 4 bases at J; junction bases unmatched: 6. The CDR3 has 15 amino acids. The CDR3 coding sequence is TGTGCCAGCAGCCCACGGACAGGGGGCATCTATGGCTACACCTTC. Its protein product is CASSPRTGGIYGYTF.

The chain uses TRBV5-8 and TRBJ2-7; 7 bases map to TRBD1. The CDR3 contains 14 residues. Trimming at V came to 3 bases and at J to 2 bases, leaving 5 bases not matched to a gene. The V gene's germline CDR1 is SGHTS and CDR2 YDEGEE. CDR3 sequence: CASSSRTGTYEQYF. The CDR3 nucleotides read TGTGCCAGCAGCTCCCGGACAGGCACCTACGAGCAGTACTTC.

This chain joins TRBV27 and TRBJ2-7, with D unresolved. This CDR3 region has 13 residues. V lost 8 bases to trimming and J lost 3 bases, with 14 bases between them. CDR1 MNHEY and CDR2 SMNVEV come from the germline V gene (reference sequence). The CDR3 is CASSAGSYYEQYF. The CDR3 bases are TGTGCCAGCTCCGCTGGCAGCTACTACGAGCAGTACTTC.

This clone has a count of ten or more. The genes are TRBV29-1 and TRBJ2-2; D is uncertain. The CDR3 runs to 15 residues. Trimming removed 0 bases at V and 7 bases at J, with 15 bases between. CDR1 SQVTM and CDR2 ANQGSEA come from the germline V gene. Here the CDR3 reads CSVEDADKRIGELFF. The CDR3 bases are TGCAGCGTTGAAGATGCCGACAAGAGGATCGGGGAGCTGTTTTTT.

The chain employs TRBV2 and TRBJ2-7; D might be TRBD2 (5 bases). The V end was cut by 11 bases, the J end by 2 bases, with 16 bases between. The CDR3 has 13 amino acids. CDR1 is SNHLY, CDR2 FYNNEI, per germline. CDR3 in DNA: TGTGCCTCTCGAGCGGACCCCACCTACGAGCAGTACTTC. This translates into CASRADPTYEQYF.

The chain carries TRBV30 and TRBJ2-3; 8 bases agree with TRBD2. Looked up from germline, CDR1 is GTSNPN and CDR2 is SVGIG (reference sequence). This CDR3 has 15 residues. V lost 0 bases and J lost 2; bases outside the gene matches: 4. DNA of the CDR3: TGTGCCTGGAGTGTTAGCGGGATATCCACAGATACGCAGTATTTT. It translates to CAWSVSGISTDTQYF.

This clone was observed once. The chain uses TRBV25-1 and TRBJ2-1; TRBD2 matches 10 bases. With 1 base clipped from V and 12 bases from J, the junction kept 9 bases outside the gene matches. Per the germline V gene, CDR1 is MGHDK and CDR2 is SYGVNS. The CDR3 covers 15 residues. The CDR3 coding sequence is TGTGCCAGCAGTGAATTAGCCCCACTAGCGGGAAGGCAGTTCTTC. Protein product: CASSELAPLAGRQFF.

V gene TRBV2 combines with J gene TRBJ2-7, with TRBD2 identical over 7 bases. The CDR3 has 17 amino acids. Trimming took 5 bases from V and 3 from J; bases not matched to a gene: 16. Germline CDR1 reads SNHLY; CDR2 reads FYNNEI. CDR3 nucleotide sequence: TGTGCCAGCAGTCCCCCCGGAGTTGCTAGCGGAGTCTACGAGCAGTACTTC. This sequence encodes CASSPPGVASGVYEQYF.

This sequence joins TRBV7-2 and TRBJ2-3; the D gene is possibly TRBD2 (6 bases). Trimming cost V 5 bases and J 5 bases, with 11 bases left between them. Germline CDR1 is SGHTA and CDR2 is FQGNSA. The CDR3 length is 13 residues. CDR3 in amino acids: CASSPGVGDTQYF. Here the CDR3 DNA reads TGTGCCAGCAGCCCGGGGGTTGGAGATACGCAGTATTTT.

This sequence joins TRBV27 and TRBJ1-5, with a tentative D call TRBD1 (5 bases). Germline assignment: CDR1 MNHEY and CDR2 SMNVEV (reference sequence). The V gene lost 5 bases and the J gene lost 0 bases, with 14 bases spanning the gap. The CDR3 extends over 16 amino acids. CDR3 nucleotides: TGTGCCAGCAGTCCATCCGGGGGGTATAGCAATCAGCCCCAGCATTTT. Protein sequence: CASSPSGGYSNQPQHF.

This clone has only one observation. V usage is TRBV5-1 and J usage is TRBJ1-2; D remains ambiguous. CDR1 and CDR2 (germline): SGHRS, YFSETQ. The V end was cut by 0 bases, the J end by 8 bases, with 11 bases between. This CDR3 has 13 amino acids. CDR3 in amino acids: CASSLAHQEGYTF. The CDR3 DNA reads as TGCGCCAGCAGCTTGGCTCACCAAGAGGGCTACACCTTC. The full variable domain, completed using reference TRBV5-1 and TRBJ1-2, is KAGVTQTPRYLIKTRGQQVTLSCSPISGHRSVSWYQQTPGQGLQFLFEYFSETQRNKGNFPGRFSGRQFSNSRSEMNVSTLELGDSALYLCASSLAHQEGYTFGSGTRLTVV.

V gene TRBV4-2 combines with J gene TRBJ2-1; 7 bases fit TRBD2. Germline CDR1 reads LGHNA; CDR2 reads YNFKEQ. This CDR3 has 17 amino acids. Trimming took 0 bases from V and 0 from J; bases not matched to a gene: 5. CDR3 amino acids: CASSQDASSGSYNEQFF. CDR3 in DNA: TGTGCCAGCAGCCAAGATGCCTCTAGCGGCTCCTACAATGAGCAGTTCTTC.

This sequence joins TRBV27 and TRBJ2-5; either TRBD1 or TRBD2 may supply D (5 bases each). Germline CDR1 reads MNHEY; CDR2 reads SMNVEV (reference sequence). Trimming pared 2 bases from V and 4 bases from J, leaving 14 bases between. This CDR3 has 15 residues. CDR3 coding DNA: TGTGCCAGCAGTTTAGGGGGTGAGAGATTAGAGACCCAGTACTTC. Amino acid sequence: CASSLGGERLETQYF.

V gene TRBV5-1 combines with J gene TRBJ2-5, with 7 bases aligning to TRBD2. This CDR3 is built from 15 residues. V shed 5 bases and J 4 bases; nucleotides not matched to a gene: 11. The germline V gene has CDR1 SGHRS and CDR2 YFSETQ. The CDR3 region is CASRTTAGASETQYF. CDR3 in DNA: TGCGCCAGCAGAACCACCGCGGGAGCTTCAGAGACCCAGTACTTC.

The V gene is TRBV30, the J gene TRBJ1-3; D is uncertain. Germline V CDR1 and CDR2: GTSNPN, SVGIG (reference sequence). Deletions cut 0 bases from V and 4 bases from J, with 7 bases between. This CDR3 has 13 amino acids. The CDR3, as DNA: TGTGCCTGGAGTGTCGGGCCCGGAAACACCATATATTTT. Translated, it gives CAWSVGPGNTIYF.

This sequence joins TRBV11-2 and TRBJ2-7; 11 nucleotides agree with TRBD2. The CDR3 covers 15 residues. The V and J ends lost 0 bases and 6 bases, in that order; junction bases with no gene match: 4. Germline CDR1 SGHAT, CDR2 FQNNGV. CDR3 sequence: CASSLETSGGPEQYF. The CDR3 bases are TGTGCCAGCAGCTTAGAAACTAGCGGGGGTCCCGAGCAGTACTTC.

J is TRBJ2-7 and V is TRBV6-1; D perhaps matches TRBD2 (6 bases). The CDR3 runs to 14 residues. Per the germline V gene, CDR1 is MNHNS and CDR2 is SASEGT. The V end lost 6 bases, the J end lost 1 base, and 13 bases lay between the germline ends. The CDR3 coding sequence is TGTGCCAGCAGGCCGCTCGGGGGTTCCTACGAGCAGTACTTC. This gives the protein CASRPLGGSYEQYF.

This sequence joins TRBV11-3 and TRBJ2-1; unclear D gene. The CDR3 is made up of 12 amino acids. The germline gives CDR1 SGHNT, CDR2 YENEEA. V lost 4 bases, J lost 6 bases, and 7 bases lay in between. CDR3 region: CASSSHSNEQFF. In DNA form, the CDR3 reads TGTGCCAGCAGCTCCCACAGCAATGAGCAGTTCTTC.

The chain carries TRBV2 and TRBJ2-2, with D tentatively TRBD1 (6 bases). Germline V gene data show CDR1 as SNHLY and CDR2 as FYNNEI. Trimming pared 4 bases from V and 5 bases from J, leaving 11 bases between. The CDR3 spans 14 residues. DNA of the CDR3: TGTGCCAGCAGTGGGGGGCGCTGGACCGGGGAGCTGTTTTTT. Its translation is CASSGGRWTGELFF. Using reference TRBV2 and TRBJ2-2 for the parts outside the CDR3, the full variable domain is EPEVTQTPSHQVTQMGQEVILRCVPISNHLYFYWYRQILGQKVEFLVSFYNNEISEKSEIFDDQFSVERPDGSNFTLKIRSTKLEDSAMYFCASSGGRWTGELFFGEGSRLTVL.

The DNA for the CDR3 is TGTGCCAGCAGCTTAGGATTGGGCTGGGATCAGCCCCAGCATTTT. It specifies CASSLGLGWDQPQHF. The chain recombines TRBV11-2 with TRBJ1-5; no clear D gene. CDR3 length: 15 residues. The V gene lost 1 base and the J gene lost 5 bases, with 12 bases spanning the gap. Germline V gene data show CDR1 as SGHAT and CDR2 as FQNNGV.